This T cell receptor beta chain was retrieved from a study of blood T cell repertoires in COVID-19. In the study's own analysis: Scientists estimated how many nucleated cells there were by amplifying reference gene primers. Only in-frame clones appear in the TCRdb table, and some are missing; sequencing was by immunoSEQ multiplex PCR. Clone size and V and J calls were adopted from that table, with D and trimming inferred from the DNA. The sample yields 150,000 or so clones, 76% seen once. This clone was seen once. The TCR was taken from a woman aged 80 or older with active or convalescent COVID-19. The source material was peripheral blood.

The CDR3 nucleotides read TGTGCCACCAGTGATCCTCCCAGGGGAGATACGCAGTATTTT. This gives the protein CATSDPPRGDTQYF. The chain combines TRBV24-1 with TRBJ2-3; a weak D match, TRBD1 (6 bases). Germline lookup yields CDR1 KGHDR and CDR2 SFDVKD. The V end was cut by 3 bases, the J end by 5 bases, with 11 bases between. This CDR3 has 14 residues.